One and the same sample provided the 10 T cell receptor beta chains below, sequenced in a study of T cell responses to AZD1222 COVID-19 vaccine. Assay: immunoSEQ multiplex PCR; the TCRdb copy retains only in-frame clones and omits some. This sample has 72,000 or so clones, with roughly nine tenths found just once. This specimen was peripheral blood, taken on day 0 of AZD1222 vaccination. The receptor source for this set is an adult in good health.

The rearrangement joins TRBV5-1 to TRBJ1-1; 7 nucleotides line up with TRBD1. V shed 2 bases, J shed 4 bases, and the junction held 5 bases outside the gene matches. CDR3 length: 14 amino acids. From germline, CDR1 is SGHRS and CDR2 YFSETQ. As DNA, the CDR3 is TGCGCCAGCAGCTTAGAGACAGGGACCACTGAAGCTTTCTTT. Amino acids: CASSLETGTTEAFF. Full variable domain (remainder filled in from reference TRBV5-1 and TRBJ1-1): KAGVTQTPRYLIKTRGQQVTLSCSPISGHRSVSWYQQTPGQGLQFLFEYFSETQRNKGNFPGRFSGRQFSNSRSEMNVSTLELGDSALYLCASSLETGTTEAFFGQGTRLTVV.

V is TRBV6-5 and J is TRBJ1-1, with 9 bases lining up with TRBD1. The V gene end was trimmed by 0 bases and the J gene end by 4 bases; junction bases not matched to a gene: 6. The germline V gene encodes CDR1 MNHEY and CDR2 SVGAGI. The CDR3 runs to 16 residues. The CDR3 sequence: CASSYSETGGGTEAFF. The CDR3 DNA follows: TGTGCCAGCAGTTACTCGGAGACAGGGGGGGGCACTGAAGCTTTCTTT.

The V and J genes are TRBV7-8 and TRBJ1-2, with D perhaps matching TRBD1 (5 bases). This CDR3 is built from 14 residues. Germline V gene sequence: CDR1 SGHVS, CDR2 FQNEAQ. V lost 2 bases and J 5 bases, leaving 12 bases between the germline ends. In DNA form, the CDR3 reads TGTGCCAGCAGCTTATGGGGGTTGGGGTATGGCTACACCTTC. This gives the protein CASSLWGLGYGYTF.

The chain has TRBV20-1 and TRBJ1-2; the D is unclear. The CDR3 runs to 11 residues. Germline CDR1 is DFQATT and CDR2 is SNEGSKA (reference sequence). V lost 2 bases, J lost 2 bases, and 3 bases lay in between. The CDR3 reads CSARQNYGYTF. CDR3 nucleotides: TGCAGTGCTAGACAGAACTATGGCTACACCTTC.

This chain uses TRBV3-1 (or the pseudogene TRBV3-2) with TRBJ2-1; 8 positions match TRBD2. The CDR3 is 17 residues long. The germline gives CDR1 LGHDT, CDR2 YNNKEL (reference sequence). V lost 1 base to trimming and J lost 7 bases; unmatched junction nucleotides: 12. In nucleotides, the CDR3 is TGTGCCAGCAGCCAAGGATTGTCAGCGGGAGATCTTAATGAGCAGTTCTTC. Its translation: CASSQGLSAGDLNEQFF.

CDR3 nucleotides: TGTGCCAGCAGCTTGCTAGCGGAAGAGACCCAGTACTTC. Translating it yields CASSLLAEETQYF. The gene calls are TRBV11-3 and TRBJ2-5; 7 bases are shared with TRBD2. Germline trimming cut 3 bases from V and 3 bases from J; bases unmatched to any gene: 1. The CDR3 is 13 amino acids. The germline V gene encodes CDR1 SGHNT and CDR2 YENEEA.

The rearrangement joins TRBV6-2 or TRBV6-3 to TRBJ1-5; 10 nucleotides align to TRBD1. Germline V gene sequence: CDR1 MNHEY, CDR2 SVGEGT. The length of the CDR3 is 15 residues. The trim removed 6 bases at V and 3 bases at J, leaving 5 bases unmatched. The CDR3 region is CASSRQGANNQPQHF. In DNA form, the CDR3 reads TGTGCCAGCAGCCGACAGGGGGCGAACAATCAGCCCCAGCATTTT.

The V and J genes are TRBV5-5 and TRBJ2-7, with TRBD2 matching over 8 bases. Germline trimming cut 4 bases from V and 2 bases from J; bases unmatched to any gene: 11. CDR3 length: 16 amino acids. Germline assignment: CDR1 SGHKS and CDR2 YYEKEE (reference sequence). The CDR3 reads CASSALGAGDPYEQYF. DNA for the CDR3: TGTGCCAGCAGCGCCCTGGGAGCGGGAGATCCCTACGAGCAGTACTTC.

V gene TRBV5-6 combines with J gene TRBJ2-7, with 9 nucleotides matching TRBD1. V lost 4 bases to trimming and J lost 3 bases; unmatched junction nucleotides: 14. The germline gives CDR1 SGHDT, CDR2 YYEEEE. The CDR3 length is 17 residues. The CDR3 DNA follows: TGTGCCAGCAGCACTGAAGTCAGGGACAGGGACGTCTACGAGCAGTACTTC. Protein: CASSTEVRDRDVYEQYF.

This clone was seen a handful of times. The chain couples TRBV3-1 (or the pseudogene TRBV3-2) to TRBJ1-1, with TRBD1 matching over 9 bases. The CDR3 has 15 amino acids. Germline assignment: CDR1 LGHDT and CDR2 YNNKEL (reference sequence). V lost 4 bases, J lost 5 bases, and 8 bases stayed unmatched. CDR3 sequence reads: CASSRTGQGRTEAFF. As DNA, the CDR3 is TGTGCCAGCAGCCGGACGGGACAGGGTCGGACTGAAGCTTTCTTT.